This T cell receptor beta chain came from a study of long-term antiretroviral therapy in people with HIV (dated by TCRdb to the early 2020s). Background on the whole study: Collection of the earliest samples took place about a decade ahead of the 2015 WHO recommendation for immediate ART, at a time when ART was typically delayed until CD4 counts fell. This retrospective serial study examined whether starting ART and sustained HIV suppression were associated with changes in the composition and diversity of the TRB repertoire in peripheral blood. A total of 192 cryopreserved PBMC samples were contributed to the cohort by 30 adults with confirmed HIV infection, with samples collected serially over a mean of 6 years (range 1-12). Of the 30 participants with HIV, roughly 10 were female. Test extractions of a monoclonal T-cell line alongside approximately 34 polyclonal samples showed no cross-contamination during QIAcube processing.

There are 12 amino acids in the CDR3, from cysteine to phenylalanine inclusive. This entry keeps only the CDR3 DNA: 36 bases, framed from base 1. Deletion took 6 bases off V and 5 bases off J, with a span of 13 bases between the germline ends. Looking up the germline V gene yields CDR1 SQVTM and CDR2 ANQGSEA. The immunoSEQ hsTCRB v3.0 assay was used at survey level resolution for TRB variable region sequencing. The target sequencing depth for TRB was roughly 35,000-50,000 T-cell genomes per sample. An Illumina MiSeq with a v3 150-cycle kit was used to sequence the pooled TRB libraries. Per the original workflow: Repertoire analysis was performed in R inside a reproducible Nextflow workflow that covered QC, data transformation and analysis. Custom analyses were implemented in LymphoSeq2, an R package for AIRR-Seq data exploration. A handful of samples that produced fewer than 5000 total TRB sequences were removed, so 180 or so HIV repertoires were analyzed. Among the 180 to 200 HIV repertoires that were kept, 59 were collected before ART initiation and 120 to 140 were collected after ART initiation. Each repertoire was downsampled to 5000 TRB nucleotide sequences, and summary statistics were averaged across 100 downsampling iterations. TRB sequences were retained for analysis only if CDR3 regions of at least seven amino acids were present. Diversity was assessed using a clonality score derived from Shannon entropy and using the Gini coefficient. Repertoire networks linked the top 5000 CDR3 amino acid sequences whenever two sequences differed by an edit distance of one. For TRB CDR3 amino acid sequences, antigen specificity groups and MHC restriction were predicted with GLIPH2. To flag known CMV, EBV, HIV or tissue antigen associations, CDR3 amino acid sequences were matched against VDJdb and McPAS-TCR. Pre-ART, post-ART and control groups were compared with Wilcoxon signed-rank tests and Holm-Bonferroni correction. Entries here come from immuneACCESS through TCRdb and include only in-frame sequences with V and J called. Some clones fail to appear in such tables; in the studies checked, an unresolved V gene covers under half of the shortfall, and the cause of the remainder is unknown. That table is the source of V, J and clone size, and D and trimming were worked out from the DNA. A total of some 16,000 clones appear in this sample, over 75% of them only once. The top ten clones comprise approximately 4.9% of the sample.

Participants were included only if at least one PBMC sample before ART initiation and at least two post-ART samples were available. Every participant with HIV received treatment in the United States of America. Before DNA extraction, cryopreserved samples containing roughly 1-10 million PBMC were thawed and washed. At the time of the earliest PBMC sample for each participant with HIV, ages ranged from about 23 to 60 years. Per participant, PBMC samples came from 1-4 timepoints prior to ART initiation and 2-8 timepoints following ART initiation, for a median of 7 samples. Serial HIV viral load, CD4+ T-cell count, ART history and demographic data were obtained for every participant. Genomic DNA was extracted from unsorted PBMC with a Qiagen kit on a QIAcube, processed in batches of 12 samples. About this clone: Its recognized antigen is unknown. One base away there is no much larger clone; base qualities are not given.

The investigation overall reported the following: Because PBMC availability was limited, only the TCR beta chain was sequenced, with no alpha chain pairing. Because pre-ART samples had limited cell numbers, unsorted PBMC were profiled rather than sorted CD4+ and CD8+ T cells. Expanded TRB clones identified before ART initiation dominated the repertoire at all time points, although this dominance fluctuated and declined in many PLHIV after ART. Compared with controls, HIV repertoires had narrower CDR3 length ranges, and the network structure pointed to an antigen-experienced repertoire that shifted only slightly toward naive after ART. Starting ART was linked to a significant rise in TRB diversity, yet even with long-term ART the diversity remained significantly lower than in transplant donor controls. Samples dated from the mid-2000s to the late 2010s, and the ART regimens used may be less effective than current ones. Inferences about post-ART repertoire changes are limited because no data were available on ART adherence, viral resistance or therapy changes.

Recombination joined TRBV29-1 with TRBJ2-5; the D gene is possibly TRBD1, with 6 bases matching. The sequencing used unsorted PBMCs, collected 0.1 years before starting antiretroviral therapy. This TCR was recovered from a man aged 18 to 29 with HIV. CDR3 region: CSVSGAEETQYF. The nucleotide sequence is given as TGCAGCGTCTCAGGGGCGGAGGAGACCCAGTACTTC.